In its sample, the clone carrying this T cell receptor (beta chain) was seen a few times. This sample is part of a study of blood T cells in healthy people across ages. Germline V gene lookup returns CDR1 LNHDA and CDR2 SQIVND (reference sequence). The germline V and J ends were trimmed by 4 bases and 4 bases, with 10 bases remaining between them. The CDR3 consists of 13 residues. A J-beta primer mix and a sample-barcoded 5' primer were used in a second PCR of about 7 to 12 cycles. A single record per CDR3 protein comes from TCRdb applying MiXCR to the 5' RACE reads. This sample has 600,000 to 800,000 distinct CDR3 sequences, with more than 20% found just once.

The chain employs TRBV19 and TRBJ1-2, with D maybe TRBD1 (5 bases). The clonotype originates from a man between 65 and 80 years old in good health. The sequenced sample consisted of blood. DNA for the CDR3: TGTGCCAGTAGTAGGACATCTCTCTATGGCTACACCTTC. Protein: CASSRTSLYGYTF.